This TCR beta chain was captured by sequencing in a study of identical twins (dated by TCRdb to about 2016). Some background on the complete study: To test whether fetal clonotypes persist, the study used deep sequencing on TCR alpha and beta repertoires from monozygotic twins, unrelated adults of various ages, and cord blood. To rule out contamination, the twin experiments were replicated at different times with different library preparation protocols.

Only healthy Caucasian donors were included. The twin cohort consisted of three pairs of female monozygotic twins, all aged roughly 18 to 29 years. Positive isolation kits from Invitrogen were used to isolate the CD4+ and CD8+ T cell populations. Findings and caveats that apply to the study as a whole: Compared with coincidental sharing between unrelated individuals, out-of-frame TCR alpha sequences shared between twins showed an excess of sequences with low generation probability. Because the same donors could not be followed over many years, the conclusions relied on cross-sectional statistical analysis. Abundant cord blood beta clonotypes had fewer insertions, young adult naive repertoires showed a similar but weaker trend, and memory repertoires showed no such trend. Out-of-frame TCR alpha sharing in monozygotic twins was systematically underestimated by recombination models, whereas sharing between unrelated individuals was in agreement with the recombination models. A weaker excess of twin sharing was found in beta out-of-frame sequences because the signal-to-noise ratio was lowered by fewer shared sequences. Invariant T cells such as MAIT and iNKT could partly confound zero-insertion analyses, although diverse VJ usage argued against such confounding for most clonotypes.

V is pared back by 3 bases and J by 3 bases, with 6 bases lying between the germline termini. From its cysteine to its phenylalanine, the CDR3 spans 12 amino acids. Only the CDR3 region is kept as DNA, spanning 36 bases read in frame from base 1. The germline V gene gives CDR1 as MNHNS and CDR2 as SASEGT. The receptor library was made with 5' RACE. The listed sequencing device is Illumina HiSeq 2000. A universal primer binding site was added through template switching, and the final cDNA carried a unique molecular identifier so that TCR cDNA molecules could be counted accurately. First-strand cDNA for TCR alpha and beta chains was synthesized from specific primers in the conserved constant-segment region. To control for contamination, every cDNA library carried two barcodes: a SMART-Mk sample barcode plus Illumina barcodes. TruSeq adapter sequences, together with Illumina sample barcodes, were added in two successive PCR steps. Sequencing of the TCR alpha and beta cDNA libraries was done on the Illumina HiSeq platform using custom primers. The authors' pipeline ran thus. Unique molecular identifiers were extracted from raw reads with MiGEC, and CDR3 positions were determined with MiXCR. For each individual, recombination models were inferred using an EM algorithm with the repgenHMM and IGoR tools. Shared clonotypes were analyzed with the tcR package in R, and sharing was normalized by the product of cloneset sizes. To study raw recombination free of thymic and clonal selection effects, out-of-frame nonproductive sequences were analyzed. TCRdb ran its own pipeline on the public reads, namely fastp trimming at Q25 and MiXCR clone calling, and kept in-frame beta chains. Duplicate CDR3 protein sequences are folded into a single record with the most common DNA and genes. These V and J calls derive from TCRdb rather than the authors' analysis. The sample contains 500,000 or so distinct CDR3 sequences, 12% to 15% of them found a single time. The ten most abundant clones make up 0.52% of the sample.

Note on this clonotype: The specificity of this receptor is unknown. Base qualities are missing; no much larger clone stands one base away.

This same sample was also part of a study on yellow fever vaccine responses in identical twins. In that second paper, the authors write: According to the authors, the vaccine-induced T cell response in identical twins seemed to be partly convergent and partly specific to each individual. In identical twins, the study followed T cell clones that responded to the vaccine with precision.

Sequenced input: CD4+ T cells sorted from blood. The source is a woman under 30 in good health. The rearrangement combines TRBV6-1 with TRBJ2-7; no D segment can be confidently identified. At the DNA level, the sequence is TGTGCCAGCAGTGACAGAGTCTACGAGCAGTACTTC. The translation is CASSDRVYEQYF.